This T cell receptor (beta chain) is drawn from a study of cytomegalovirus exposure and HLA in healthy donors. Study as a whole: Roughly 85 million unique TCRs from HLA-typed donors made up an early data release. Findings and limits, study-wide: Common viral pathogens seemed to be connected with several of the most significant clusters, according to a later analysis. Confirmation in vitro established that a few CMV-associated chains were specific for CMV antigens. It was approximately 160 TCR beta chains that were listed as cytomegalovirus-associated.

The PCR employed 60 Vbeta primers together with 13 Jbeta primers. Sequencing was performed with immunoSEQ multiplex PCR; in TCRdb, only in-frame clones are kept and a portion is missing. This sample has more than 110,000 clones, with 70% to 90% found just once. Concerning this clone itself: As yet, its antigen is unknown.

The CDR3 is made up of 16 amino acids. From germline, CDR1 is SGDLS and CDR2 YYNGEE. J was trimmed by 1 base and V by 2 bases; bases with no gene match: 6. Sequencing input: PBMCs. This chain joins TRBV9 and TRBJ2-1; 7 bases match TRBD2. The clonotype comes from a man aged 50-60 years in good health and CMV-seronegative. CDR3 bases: TGTGCCAGCAGCGTCGGTCTAGCGGATTCCTACAATGAGCAGTTCTTC. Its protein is CASSVGLADSYNEQFF. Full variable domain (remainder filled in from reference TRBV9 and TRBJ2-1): DSGVTQTPKHLITATGQRVTLRCSPRSGDLSVYWYQQSLDQGLQFLIQYYNGEERAKGNILERFSAQQFPDLHSELNLSSLELGDSALYFCASSVGLADSYNEQFFGPGTRLTVL.